This entry concerns a single T cell receptor (beta chain). This CDR3 is 16 amino acids long. Deletions cut 1 base from V and 5 bases from J, with 15 bases between. The germline V gene encodes CDR1 SGHVS and CDR2 FQNEAQ. The source of the sample is a study of blood T cell repertoires in COVID-19. Method: immunoSEQ multiplex PCR; TCRdb's copy keeps in-frame clones and lacks some. The sample contains about 98,000 clones, around nine tenths of which appear only once. This clonotype originated in a middle-aged man with acute or convalescent COVID-19. What was sequenced was peripheral blood. This rearrangement joins TRBV7-8 to TRBJ1-5; maybe TRBD1 (5 bases). CDR3 bases: TGTGCCAGCAGCTTAGAAGCGGGCAGGGCCTATCAGCCCCAGCATTTT. Translating gives CASSLEAGRAYQPQHF.